Shown below are 25 T cell receptor beta chains from a single sample sequenced in a study of beta chain features in type 1 diabetes (dated by TCRdb to about 2018). The study at large found these results: In all four CD4+ subsets, TCRB CDR3 length was moderately but significantly shorter in type 1 diabetes patients.

Library preparation was by the immunoSEQ multiplex PCR assay. The High Capacity cDNA Reverse Transcription Kit was used to reverse transcribe all of the isolated RNA, meaning that expressed TCRB transcripts were what got sequenced. TCRdb's version of the immuneACCESS table is confined to in-frame rearrangements and falls short of the full clone set. An unresolved V gene accounts for under half of the shortfall where checked; the remainder is of unknown origin. Here the sample has under 250,000 clones; about 15% occur a single time. About 0.019% of the sample rests with the top ten. The antigens for these receptors are not known. The specimen was naive CD4+ T cells from blood. The cell subset or site label here, explained by the study, means: true naive CD4+ T cells. Every receptor here comes from a man under 40 with type 1 diabetes.

This clone was counted a few times. The V gene is TRBV19, the J gene TRBJ1-5; 7 bases agree with TRBD1. With V trimmed by 4 bases and J by 6 bases, 6 bases remained unmatched. CDR1 and CDR2 from the germline V gene are LNHDA and SQIVND (reference sequence). The CDR3 extends over 14 amino acids. Written as DNA, the CDR3 is TGTGCCAGTAGTACCGATAGACAGGGTCAGCCCCAGCATTTT. This translates into CASSTDRQGQPQHF.

The chain uses TRBV5-6 and TRBJ2-7, with D tentatively TRBD1 (6 bases). The CDR3 has 12 amino acids. The germline V and J ends were trimmed by 4 bases and 4 bases, with 9 bases remaining between them. Germline V lookup: CDR1 SGHDT, CDR2 YYEEEE. Here the CDR3 reads CASSTGSYEQYF. CDR3 DNA sequence: TGTGCCAGCAGCACAGGGTCATACGAGCAGTACTTC.

Here the CDR3 DNA reads TGTGCCAGCAGCCGAGGCAATCAGCCCCAGCATTTT. Protein sequence: CASSRGNQPQHF. The chain combines TRBV7-9 with TRBJ1-5, with D uncertain. Trimming took off 5 bases at V and 2 bases at J, with 4 bases between the two ends. Germline values: CDR1 SEHNR, CDR2 FQNEAQ (reference sequence). CDR3 size: 12 residues.

This sequence joins TRBV6-4 and TRBJ1-5; D is undetermined. Germline V gene lookup returns CDR1 MRHNA and CDR2 SNTAGT. The CDR3 extends over 13 amino acids. V dropped 4 bases and J dropped 6 bases, with 10 bases sitting between them. This CDR3 is CASSAEGAQPQHF. The DNA of the CDR3 is TGTGCCAGCAGTGCTGAGGGAGCTCAGCCCCAGCATTTT.

The chain uses TRBV18 and TRBJ2-1, with 11 positions matching TRBD2. The CDR3 runs to 15 residues. V shed 3 bases, J shed 5 bases, and the junction held 3 bases outside the gene matches. Germline V gene data show CDR1 as KGHSH and CDR2 as LQKENI. This CDR3 is CASSPTSGGNNEQFF. The CDR3 nucleotides read TGTGCCAGCTCACCTACTAGCGGGGGAAACAATGAGCAGTTCTTC. The variable domain in full, with the rest retrieved from reference TRBV18 and TRBJ2-1, is NAGVMQNPRHLVRRRGQEARLRCSPMKGHSHVYWYRQLPEEGLKFMVYLQKENIIDESGMPKERFSAEFPKEGPSILRIQQVVRGDSAAYFCASSPTSGGNNEQFFGPGTRLTVL.

This clone was counted a few times. V is TRBV2 and J is TRBJ2-3; 7 bases agree with TRBD2. V gave up 4 bases and J gave up 0 bases; unmatched junction bases: 4. This CDR3 is 15 amino acids long. The germline CDR1 and CDR2 sequences are SNHLY and FYNNEI. CDR3 in amino acids: CASSVSSGSTDTQYF. In DNA form, the CDR3 reads TGTGCCAGCAGTGTGTCTAGCGGAAGCACAGATACGCAGTATTTT.

The rearrangement links TRBV7-9 to TRBJ2-6, with TRBD1 matching 10 bases. The V and J ends lost 8 bases and 4 bases, in that order; junction bases with no gene match: 5. The CDR3 spans 15 residues. CDR1 SEHNR and CDR2 FQNEAQ come from the germline V gene (reference sequence). For the CDR3, the DNA is TGTGCCAGCGGCGACAGGGGGCTAGGGGCCAACGTCCTGACTTTC. Translation gives CASGDRGLGANVLTF. The full variable domain, with the rest looked up from reference TRBV7-9 and TRBJ2-6, is DTGVSQNPRHKITKRGQNVTFRCDPISEHNRLYWYRQTLGQGPEFLTYFQNEAQLEKSRLLSDRFSAERPKGSFSTLEIQRTEQGDSAMYLCASGDRGLGANVLTFGAGSRLTVL.

The chain is built from TRBV11-2 and TRBJ2-7, with TRBD2 as a possible D gene (7 bases). The germline V and J ends were trimmed by 5 bases and 1 base, with 15 bases remaining between them. The CDR3 is 15 residues long. Germline CDR1 SGHAT, CDR2 FQNNGV. The CDR3 here is CASSLGGDGSYEQYF. CDR3 DNA sequence: TGTGCCAGCAGCCTAGGGGGGGACGGGTCCTACGAGCAGTACTTC. Full variable domain (outside the CDR3, taken from reference TRBV11-2 and TRBJ2-7): EAGVAQSPRYKIIEKRQSVAFWCNPISGHATLYWYQQILGQGPKLLIQFQNNGVVDDSQLPKDRFSAERLKGVDSTLKIQPAKLEDSAVYLCASSLGGDGSYEQYFGPGTRLTVT.

In its sample, this clone was seen a few times. The rearrangement uses TRBV5-1 and TRBJ1-1; D remains unclear. This CDR3 has 13 residues. V lost 5 bases to trimming and J lost 1 base, with 9 bases between them. Per the germline V gene, CDR1 is SGHRS and CDR2 is YFSETQ. The CDR3 DNA reads TGCGCCAGCAGTCCCGTTCGGAACACTGAAGCTTTCTTT. It codes for CASSPVRNTEAFF.

The CDR3 loop reads CASGLSGGLFEAFF. CDR3 nucleotides: TGTGCCAGCGGGCTTTCAGGGGGATTATTTGAAGCTTTCTTT. The V call is TRBV7-2, the J call TRBJ1-1, with 7 positions matching TRBD1. Germline V gives CDR1 SGHTA, CDR2 FQGNSA. J was trimmed by 7 bases and V by 8 bases; bases with no gene match: 13. The CDR3 has 14 amino acids.

This clone was observed a handful of times. The chain is built from TRBV2 and TRBJ1-5; unclear D gene. Trimming shortened V by 7 bases and J by 4 bases, and 11 bases separated the two germline ends. Per the germline V gene, CDR1 is SNHLY and CDR2 is FYNNEI. The CDR3 covers 13 residues. Written as DNA, the CDR3 is TGTGCCAGCACGCCGACGGGAAATCAGCCCCAGCATTTT. Residues: CASTPTGNQPQHF.

This clone was picked up a small number of times. The rearrangement links TRBV7-9 to TRBJ2-7, with D perhaps matching TRBD1 (5 bases). Germline lookup yields CDR1 SEHNR and CDR2 FQNEAQ (reference sequence). The CDR3 loop spans 13 amino acids. Trimming pared 4 bases from V and 3 bases from J, leaving 10 bases between. CDR3 DNA: TGTGCCAGCAGCTATCAACAGGTCTACGAGCAGTACTTC. This translates into CASSYQQVYEQYF.

This clone came up a few times. The chain carries TRBV25-1 and TRBJ1-2; no definite D call. This CDR3 contains 15 residues. Germline CDR1 reads MGHDK; CDR2 reads SYGVNS. The germline V and J ends were trimmed by 3 bases and 4 bases, with 15 bases remaining between them. CDR3 DNA sequence: TGTGCCAGCAGTGAGCGGGCCCCAGCGGGCTATGGCTACACCTTC. This translates into CASSERAPAGYGYTF.

There are a few counts of this clone. The CDR3 DNA reads TGTGCCAGCATAGTGCTTAGCGGGAGTACAGATACGCAGTATTTT. This codes for CASIVLSGSTDTQYF. The V call is TRBV2, the J call TRBJ2-3; 9 bases fit TRBD2. The trim removed 7 bases at V and 3 bases at J, leaving 8 bases unmatched. Germline V gene lookup returns CDR1 SNHLY and CDR2 FYNNEI. The CDR3 runs to 15 residues.

This clone was detected a few times. This chain uses TRBV4-1 with TRBJ2-7; unclear D gene. The CDR3 covers 14 residues. V was clipped by 0 bases and J by 0 bases, with 6 bases between them. Germline V CDR1 and CDR2: MGHRA, YSYEKL. The CDR3 spells CASSQDMSSYEQYF. CDR3 nucleotides: TGCGCCAGCAGCCAAGATATGAGCTCCTACGAGCAGTACTTC.

In this sample, this clone turned up a few times. V gene TRBV28 combines with J gene TRBJ1-2, with D maybe TRBD1 (6 bases). This CDR3 has 13 residues. The V gene's germline CDR1 is MDHEN and CDR2 SYDVKM. V lost 5 bases, J lost 4 bases, and 11 bases lay in between. The CDR3 DNA sequence: TGTGCCAGCAGTACAGGGCCCATCTATGGCTACACCTTC. Its protein is CASSTGPIYGYTF.

This clone was seen only once. The V call is TRBV28, the J call TRBJ1-4; no reliable D call. The germline V gene has CDR1 MDHEN and CDR2 SYDVKM. V was clipped by 6 bases and J by 0 bases, with 8 bases between them. The CDR3 runs to 14 residues. The CDR3 protein is CASRGGATNEKLFF. In DNA form, the CDR3 reads TGTGCCAGCAGGGGAGGTGCAACTAATGAAAAACTGTTTTTT.

J is TRBJ2-1 and V is TRBV28; 13 positions match TRBD2. CDR3 length equals 14 residues. CDR1 is MDHEN, CDR2 SYDVKM, per germline. With V trimmed by 3 bases and J by 12 bases, 5 bases remained unmatched. Here the CDR3 reads CASSLGLAGPRQFF. The CDR3 DNA reads TGTGCCAGCAGTTTGGGACTAGCGGGACCACGGCAGTTCTTC.

Only a few counts were recorded for this clone. V is TRBV7-9 and J is TRBJ1-5, with TRBD1 as a possible D gene (5 bases). V dropped 1 base and J dropped 1 base, with 11 bases sitting between them. This CDR3 is 16 amino acids long. Germline CDR1 SEHNR, CDR2 FQNEAQ (reference sequence). The CDR3 spells CASSLGVGQSNQPQHF. The CDR3 nucleotides are TGTGCCAGCAGCTTAGGGGTGGGGCAGAGCAATCAGCCCCAGCATTTT.

The J gene is TRBJ2-7, the V gene TRBV30, with TRBD2 matching 7 bases. The germline V gene has CDR1 GTSNPN and CDR2 SVGIG (reference sequence). The CDR3 is made up of 11 amino acids. The ends lost 7 bases at V and 6 bases at J; junction bases unmatched: 6. The CDR3 here is CASSGGREQYF. The CDR3 DNA reads TGTGCCTCTAGCGGAGGACGCGAGCAGTACTTC.

A few counts support this clone. Additional DNA sequences in this sample encode the identical CDR3. The chain couples TRBV5-1 to TRBJ2-1, with 11 bases identical to TRBD1. CDR1 and CDR2 (germline): SGHRS, YFSETQ. The V and J ends lost 2 bases and 7 bases, in that order; junction bases with no gene match: 2. This CDR3 has 14 amino acids. This CDR3 reads CASSLGTGGNEQFF. In DNA form, the CDR3 reads TGCGCCAGCAGCTTAGGGACAGGGGGGAATGAGCAGTTCTTC. The full variable domain, completed using reference TRBV5-1 and TRBJ2-1, is KAGVTQTPRYLIKTRGQQVTLSCSPISGHRSVSWYQQTPGQGLQFLFEYFSETQRNKGNFPGRFSGRQFSNSRSEMNVSTLELGDSALYLCASSLGTGGNEQFFGPGTRLTVL.

This clone has just a few counts. The V and J genes are TRBV4-1 and TRBJ1-6; 9 bases align to TRBD1. The V segment lost 6 bases and the J segment 5 bases; nucleotides outside the gene matches: 2. CDR1 and CDR2 (germline): MGHRA, YSYEKL. The CDR3 is made up of 14 amino acids. The CDR3 DNA is TGCGCCAGCAGGGGGACAGGGAATAATTCACCCCTCCACTTT. This encodes CASRGTGNNSPLHF.

The chain employs TRBV30 and TRBJ1-1; maybe TRBD1 (5 bases). V lost 1 base and J lost 6, with 24 bases in between. CDR1 and CDR2 (germline): GTSNPN, SVGIG (reference sequence). CDR3 length: 17 amino acids. Here the CDR3 reads CAWSAVGGVGGRAEAFF. Here the CDR3 DNA reads TGTGCCTGGAGTGCCGTGGGTGGGGTCGGGGGGAGAGCTGAAGCTTTCTTT.

The chain employs TRBV11-2 and TRBJ2-7, with 10 bases identical to TRBD1. There are 16 residues in the CDR3. Germline V gene sequence: CDR1 SGHAT, CDR2 FQNNGV. The ends lost 3 bases at V and 9 bases at J; junction bases unmatched: 14. CDR3 bases: TGTGCCAGCAGCTTGAGTCGAGGGGACAGGGGTATCGGGCAGTACTTC. Translation gives CASSLSRGDRGIGQYF.

The J gene is TRBJ2-5, the V gene TRBV19; tentatively, D is TRBD2 (6 bases). This CDR3 is built from 13 residues. Per the germline V gene, CDR1 is LNHDA and CDR2 is SQIVND (reference sequence). The V gene lost 5 bases and the J gene lost 2 bases, with 9 bases spanning the gap. CDR3 loop: CASSGGEQETQYF. As DNA, the CDR3 is TGTGCCAGTAGTGGCGGGGAACAAGAGACCCAGTACTTC.